This entry lists 5 T cell receptor beta chains sequenced from one sample in a study of OX40 agonist ivuxolimab in advanced cancers. Clones were read by immunoSEQ multiplex PCR, and TCRdb kept only the in-frame ones, dropping some. The sample shows approximately 45,000 clones, 70% to 90% of them seen only once. The sequences come from CD4+ or CD8+ T cells sorted from blood, collected in a trial of the OX40 agonist ivuxolimab. These receptors were collected from an adult with an advanced solid tumor such as melanoma, head and neck, liver or kidney cancer.

The count of this clone is one. The rearrangement links TRBV4-1 to TRBJ1-2; D is unresolved. CDR3 length: 15 amino acids. In germline, CDR1 is MGHRA, CDR2 YSYEKL. Trimming removed 0 bases at V and 4 bases at J, with 12 bases between. The CDR3, as DNA: TGCGCCAGCAGCCAAGATCGAAAAGGCGGCTATGGCTACACCTTC. Protein sequence: CASSQDRKGGYGYTF.

The V gene is TRBV19, the J gene TRBJ2-7; weak D call: TRBD1 (6 bases). The CDR3 sequence is 13 residues long. Per germline, CDR1 LNHDA and CDR2 SQIVND (reference sequence). With 5 bases removed from V and 0 bases from J, the gap between germline ends came to 8 bases. CDR3 nucleotides: TGTGCCAGTAGTCCGGGACACTCCTACGAGCAGTACGTC. Its translation: CASSPGHSYEQYV.

Of note for this clone: Different DNA sequences within this sample yield the same CDR3. The V and J genes are TRBV19 and TRBJ1-5; 10 bases map to TRBD1. V shed 3 bases, J shed 7 bases, and the junction held 3 bases outside the gene matches. Germline V lookup: CDR1 LNHDA, CDR2 SQIVND (reference sequence). The CDR3 is made up of 14 amino acids. This CDR3 is CASSIRDRGQPQHF. As DNA, the CDR3 is TGTGCCAGTAGTATCAGGGACAGGGGACAGCCCCAGCATTTT.

J is TRBJ2-7 and V is TRBV6-5; D possibly corresponds to TRBD1 (6 bases). There are 14 residues in the CDR3. Trimming cost V 5 bases and J 0 bases, with 11 bases left between them. From germline, CDR1 is MNHEY and CDR2 SVGAGI. CDR3 nucleotides: TGTGCCAGCAGTCCCGCGACAGGCTCCTACGAGCAGTACGTC. Amino acids: CASSPATGSYEQYV.

The V gene is TRBV18, the J gene TRBJ1-2; D call uncertain. The germline gives CDR1 KGHSH, CDR2 LQKENI. The V end was cut by 2 bases, the J end by 2 bases, with 3 bases between. CDR3 length: 12 residues. The CDR3 DNA follows: TGTGCCAGCTCACCAGAGAACTATGGCTACACCTTC. Translated, it gives CASSPENYGYTF.